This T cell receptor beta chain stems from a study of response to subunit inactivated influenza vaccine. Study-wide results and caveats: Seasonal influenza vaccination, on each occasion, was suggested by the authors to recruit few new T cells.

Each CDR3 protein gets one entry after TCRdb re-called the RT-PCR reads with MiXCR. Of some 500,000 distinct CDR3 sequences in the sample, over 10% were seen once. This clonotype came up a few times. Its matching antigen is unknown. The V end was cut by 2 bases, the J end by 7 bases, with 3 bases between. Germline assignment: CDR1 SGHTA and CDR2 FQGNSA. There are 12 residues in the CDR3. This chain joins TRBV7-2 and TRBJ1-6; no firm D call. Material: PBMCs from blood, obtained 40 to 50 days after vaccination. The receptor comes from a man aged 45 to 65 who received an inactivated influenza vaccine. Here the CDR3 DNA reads TGTGCCAGCAGCTTAATGAATTCACCCCTCCACTTT. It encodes CASSLMNSPLHF.